This TCR beta chain was recovered during a study of technical replicates of blood from a handful of donors (dated by TCRdb to the late 2010s). Remarks on this clone: The specificity of this receptor is unknown. No base-level quality is on record; no much larger clone is a single base apart.

Library creation used the immunoSEQ multiplex PCR assay. TCRdb stores this immuneACCESS table with in-frame sequences only. Part of the clones is absent; in the studies checked, under half of the shortfall reflects unresolved V genes, and no reason is known for the rest. The sample table holds under 15,000 clones, of which 90% to 95% were seen once. Over 7.5% of the sample belongs to the ten largest clones. For CDR1 and CDR2, the germline V gene lists KGHSH and LQKENI. V is pared back by 6 bases and J by 8 bases, with 13 bases lying between the germline termini. The CDR3 contains 13 residues, cysteine and phenylalanine counted. The read is trimmed to its CDR3 DNA, 39 bases read in frame from base 1.

The receptor was isolated from a human donor in good health. The sequence is built from TRBV18 and TRBJ1-4, with no confidently assigned D gene. Sequences were obtained from PBMCs. The CDR3 region has the sequence CASSPEVQEKLFF. The sequenced DNA is TGTGCCAGCTCCCCAGAGGTCCAAGAAAAACTGTTTTTT. The reference TRBV18 and TRBJ1-4 proteins fill in what lies around the CDR3, so the full variable domain reads NAGVMQNPRHLVRRRGQEARLRCSPMKGHSHVYWYRQLPEEGLKFMVYLQKENIIDESGMPKERFSAEFPKEGPSILRIQQVVRGDSAAYFCASSPEVQEKLFFGSGTQLSVL.